Detailed here is one T cell receptor (beta chain). Antigen specificity is unknown. The data derive from a study of T cell responses to AZD1222 COVID-19 vaccine. Study-level points and caveats: A mostly white British donor set with more females was recruited, and clonal diversity was possibly underestimated. Scientists sampled the repertoires only once the peak T cell response had passed.

Trimming cost V 0 bases and J 7 bases, with 16 bases left between them. The CDR3 covers 17 residues. The germline CDR1 and CDR2 sequences are MGHRA and YSYEKL. Some clones are missing from TCRdb's copy, which holds only in-frame ones; the method was immunoSEQ multiplex PCR. The table lists 120,000 or so clones, 88% of them singletons. V and J are TRBV4-1 and TRBJ1-6; maybe TRBD1 (6 bases). Sequencing was performed on peripheral blood, taken on day 0 of MenACWY control vaccination. This receptor was obtained from an adult in good health. DNA for the CDR3: TGCGCCAGCAGCCAAGATCGGGTCGGCAGGGGAAATTCACCCCTCCACTTT. Translating it yields CASSQDRVGRGNSPLHF.